The rows below give T cell receptor beta chains drawn from one sample of a study of identical twins. From the 5' RACE reads, TCRdb called clonotypes with MiXCR, one entry per CDR3 protein. The sample lists some 560,000 distinct CDR3 sequences, just under 10% seen once, with roughly 3.2% in the top ten. The same data also went into a second study, on yellow fever vaccine responses in identical twins.

Sequencing was performed on PBMCs. The receptors come from a woman aged 18-35 years in good health. Each CDR3 is given with its conserved first and last residue. D genes are given only for firm matches. Expanded clones get a size class; other rows say once, few or many, or leave the size out.

clone size	V gene	D gene	J gene	CDR3 protein	CDR3 DNA
NA	TRBV10-3	TRBD1	TRBJ2-7	CAISASGTGGREQYF	TGTGCCATCAGTGCCTCCGGGACAGGCGGTCGCGAGCAGTACTTC
many	TRBV29-1	NA	TRBJ2-3	CSVEDGTSEYPVLSGTQYF	TGCAGCGTTGAAGACGGGACTTCAGAGTACCCCGTATTGTCGGGTACGCAGTATTTT
many	TRBV10-3	TRBD2	TRBJ2-7	CAISALAGAFEQYF	TGTGCCATCAGTGCACTAGCGGGAGCGTTCGAGCAGTACTTC
NA	TRBV5-6	NA	TRBJ1-6	CASSLGTSSYNSPLHF	TGTGCCAGCAGCTTGGGGACTAGCTCCTATAATTCACCCCTCCACTTT
many	TRBV25-1	NA	TRBJ2-2	CASSENRVTGELFF	TGTGCCAGCAGTGAGAACAGGGTCACCGGGGAGCTGTTTTTT
few	TRBV20-1	NA	TRBJ2-7	CSASRLRASYEQYF	TGCAGTGCCAGCCGTCTCCGGGCCTCCTACGAGCAGTACTTC
NA	TRBV6-2/TRBV6-3	NA	TRBJ2-1	CASRPMTGNEQFF	TGTGCCAGCAGACCCATGACGGGAAATGAGCAGTTCTTC
NA	TRBV7-9	TRBD1	TRBJ2-1	CASSLGGWDRSYNEQFF	TGTGCCAGCAGCTTAGGGGGTTGGGACAGGTCGTACAATGAGCAGTTCTTC
NA	TRBV29-1	NA	TRBJ2-3	CSARGGLQTTTDTQYF	TGCAGCGCCAGAGGAGGGTTACAAACCACCACAGATACGCAGTATTTT
NA	TRBV7-2	TRBD2	TRBJ2-7	CASSRSGLATYEQYF	TGTGCCAGCAGCAGGTCGGGACTAGCCACCTACGAGCAGTACTTC
NA	TRBV11-2	TRBD2	TRBJ2-3	CASSFPVLAGRDTDTQYF	TGTGCCAGCAGCTTTCCCGTGCTAGCGGGGAGAGATACAGATACGCAGTATTTT
NA	TRBV20-1	TRBD2	TRBJ2-5	CSARTASGGQETQYF	TGCAGTGCTAGAACTGCTAGCGGGGGCCAAGAGACCCAGTACTTC
NA	TRBV5-1	TRBD2	TRBJ2-3	CASSSTSGGSTDTQYF	TGCGCCAGCAGCTCGACTAGCGGGGGGAGCACAGATACGCAGTATTTT
many	TRBV5-1	TRBD1	TRBJ1-6	CASSPGTGVNSPLHF	TGCGCCAGCAGCCCCGGGACAGGGGTGAATTCACCCCTCCACTTT
NA	TRBV6-5	TRBD1	TRBJ2-7	CASSLQGDEQYF	TGTGCCAGCAGCCTCCAGGGGGACGAGCAGTACTTC
many	TRBV7-2	TRBD2	TRBJ2-1	CASSPRLAEGNEQFF	TGTGCCAGCAGCCCCAGACTAGCGGAAGGCAATGAGCAGTTCTTC
NA	TRBV27	TRBD2	TRBJ2-7	CASRPTGTKTYEQYF	TGTGCCAGCAGACCTACCGGGACTAAGACCTACGAGCAGTACTTC
few	TRBV5-5	NA	TRBJ1-6	CASSLPASFGTYNSPLHF	TGTGCCAGCAGCTTGCCTGCGTCCTTCGGCACCTATAATTCACCCCTCCACTTT
once	TRBV9	NA	TRBJ2-6	CASSVGDGANVLTF	TGTGCCAGCAGCGTAGGAGATGGGGCCAACGTCCTGACTTTC
NA	TRBV29-1	NA	TRBJ2-5	CSAFKETQYF	TGCAGCGCCTTCAAAGAGACCCAGTACTTC
NA	TRBV20-1	TRBD1	TRBJ2-1	CSAHDRGLRDYLSNEQFF	TGCAGTGCTCATGACAGGGGGCTCCGGGACTACCTTTCAAATGAGCAGTTCTTC
few	TRBV20-1	NA	TRBJ2-7	CSALLPRQGGYEQYF	TGCAGTGCTCTCCTTCCCCGACAGGGAGGCTACGAGCAGTACTTC
NA	TRBV9	NA	TRBJ2-3	CASNVDSGTTDTQYF	TGTGCCAGCAACGTGGACAGCGGTACCACAGATACGCAGTATTTT
NA	TRBV5-1	NA	TRBJ2-1	CASSWYTGNEQFF	TGCGCCAGCAGCTGGTATACGGGCAATGAGCAGTTCTTC
NA	TRBV20-1	NA	TRBJ2-5	CSAGWDYQETQYF	TGCAGTGCTGGATGGGACTACCAAGAGACCCAGTACTTC
once	TRBV19	NA	TRBJ2-3	CASKGASTDTQYF	TGTGCCAGTAAAGGAGCGAGCACAGATACGCAGTATTTT
many	TRBV9	NA	TRBJ2-3	CASSVAGPDTQYF	TGTGCCAGCAGCGTAGCTGGTCCAGATACGCAGTATTTT
NA	TRBV5-1	NA	TRBJ2-5	CASSSLEGPETQYF	TGCGCCAGCAGCTCACTAGAGGGCCCAGAGACCCAGTACTTC
few	TRBV12-3/TRBV12-4	TRBD2	TRBJ2-7	CASRQTSGRGRAYEQYF	TGTGCCAGCAGACAAACTAGCGGGAGGGGGCGAGCCTACGAGCAGTACTTC
NA	TRBV12-3/TRBV12-4	TRBD2	TRBJ2-5	CASSLGGARGAGETQYF	TGTGCCAGCAGCCTCGGGGGGGCCCGGGGGGCAGGAGAGACCCAGTACTTC
NA	TRBV3-1	NA	TRBJ2-2	CASSQDPGFLRDTGELFF	TGTGCCAGCAGCCAAGATCCGGGCTTTCTAAGAGACACCGGGGAGCTGTTTTTT
many	TRBV5-5	NA	TRBJ1-1	CASSGAQGTNTEAFF	TGTGCCAGCAGCGGAGCTCAGGGGACCAACACTGAAGCTTTCTTT
few	TRBV15	NA	TRBJ2-1	CATSTRQRQNNEQFF	TGTGCCACCAGCACAAGACAGCGCCAAAACAATGAGCAGTTCTTC
many	TRBV27	TRBD2	TRBJ2-1	CASTGGRVYNEQFF	TGTGCCAGCACTGGCGGGAGGGTATACAATGAGCAGTTCTTC
few	TRBV27	TRBD2	TRBJ2-3	CASKLGGHTDTQYF	TGTGCCAGCAAACTGGGAGGGCACACAGATACGCAGTATTTT
NA	TRBV7-9	NA	TRBJ2-7	CASSLLAPQGDEQYF	TGTGCCAGCAGCCTACTAGCGCCACAGGGGGACGAGCAGTACTTC
many	TRBV14	NA	TRBJ1-2	CASSQVNSGAAGTF	TGTGCCAGCAGCCAAGTGAACTCCGGGGCTGCCGGCACCTTC
many	TRBV11-2	NA	TRBJ2-1	CASSLTVGGYNEQFF	TGTGCCAGCAGCTTAACCGTTGGCGGCTACAATGAGCAGTTCTTC
NA	TRBV20-1	TRBD1	TRBJ2-1	CSARPRTGNNEQFF	TGCAGTGCTAGACCACGGACAGGGAACAATGAGCAGTTCTTC
NA	TRBV4-3	NA	TRBJ2-7	CASSQAQGKSDEQYF	TGCGCCAGCAGCCAAGCGCAGGGGAAGTCCGACGAGCAGTACTTC
many	TRBV28	NA	TRBJ1-4	CASSPRGAQANEKLFF	TGTGCCAGCTCCCCCCGGGGGGCGCAAGCTAATGAAAAACTGTTTTTT
many	TRBV7-2	NA	TRBJ2-3	CASSLAFKDTQYF	TGTGCCAGCAGCTTAGCGTTTAAGGATACGCAGTATTTT
few	TRBV4-3	TRBD2	TRBJ2-7	CASSQDLAGRYEQYF	TGCGCCAGCAGCCAGGATCTAGCGGGAAGATACGAGCAGTACTTC
NA	TRBV24-1	NA	TRBJ2-5	CATSDYPQGEETQYF	TGTGCCACCAGTGATTACCCCCAGGGTGAAGAGACCCAGTACTTC
NA	TRBV28	NA	TRBJ1-2	CASSLIAGNYGYTF	TGTGCCAGCAGTTTAATCGCCGGGAACTATGGCTACACCTTC
few	TRBV29-1	TRBD1	TRBJ2-5	CSAPTGDQETQYF	TGCAGCGCTCCGACAGGGGACCAAGAGACCCAGTACTTC
NA	TRBV5-1	NA	TRBJ2-2	CASSWDYTGELFF	TGCGCCAGCAGCTGGGATTACACCGGGGAGCTGTTTTTT
few	TRBV12-3/TRBV12-4	NA	TRBJ2-3	CASSSPRSGTGTDTQYF	TGTGCCAGCAGTTCTCCGAGGTCAGGGACCGGCACAGATACGCAGTATTTT
few	TRBV5-1	NA	TRBJ2-1	CASSSLIAPSLYNEQFF	TGCGCCAGCAGCTCCCTCATCGCCCCAAGCCTCTACAATGAGCAGTTCTTC
many	TRBV7-3	NA	TRBJ2-6	CASSLDSGANVLTF	TGCGCCAGCAGCTTGGACTCTGGGGCCAACGTCCTGACTTTC